The clone carrying this TCR beta chain was detected ten times or more. Its antigen is unknown. A much larger clone differs from this one at a single base, so this may be a read error. V lost 7 bases and J lost 6; bases outside the gene matches: 12. The CDR3 is 15 residues long. The germline CDR1 and CDR2 sequences are SNHLY and FYNNEI. The sample is drawn from a study of regulatory T cells in long-lasting Graves disease. Notes on the study in general: Clonotypes that were public and shared totalled about 2,500 in persistent patients versus approximately 970 in new patients. Sample size, which was small, may have reduced accuracy.

Time point: newly diagnosed GD, antithyroid drugs for less than 3 months. There was RNA extracted from PBMCs, and the TCR library was made from it. An endocrinology unit in Xi'an, China, supplied the patients. Researchers made TCR beta libraries by using iRepertoire HTBI primers and running Arm-PCR on CDR3 regions. TCRdb called the multiplex PCR reads again in MiXCR, with one record for every CDR3 protein. The data contain fewer than 450,000 distinct CDR3 sequences, about 15% of them seen just once; the ten biggest clones take up approximately 8%. These data were also reused for a study on T cells in Graves' hyperthyroidism and ophthalmopathy. From that report: Diagnosis rested on symptoms, serum thyroxine and TRAb, thyroid ultrasound, and orbital computed tomography.

V is TRBV2 and J is TRBJ2-3; 8 bases are shared with TRBD1. The sequence derives from a woman in her thirties or forties with Graves disease. Sequenced material: peripheral blood mononuclear cells (PBMCs), taken at new diagnosis, from a patient treated with antithyroid drugs. In DNA, the CDR3 is TGTGCCAGCAATGACGCCGGACAGGGTTCGGATACGCAGTATTTT. As protein: CASNDAGQGSDTQYF.